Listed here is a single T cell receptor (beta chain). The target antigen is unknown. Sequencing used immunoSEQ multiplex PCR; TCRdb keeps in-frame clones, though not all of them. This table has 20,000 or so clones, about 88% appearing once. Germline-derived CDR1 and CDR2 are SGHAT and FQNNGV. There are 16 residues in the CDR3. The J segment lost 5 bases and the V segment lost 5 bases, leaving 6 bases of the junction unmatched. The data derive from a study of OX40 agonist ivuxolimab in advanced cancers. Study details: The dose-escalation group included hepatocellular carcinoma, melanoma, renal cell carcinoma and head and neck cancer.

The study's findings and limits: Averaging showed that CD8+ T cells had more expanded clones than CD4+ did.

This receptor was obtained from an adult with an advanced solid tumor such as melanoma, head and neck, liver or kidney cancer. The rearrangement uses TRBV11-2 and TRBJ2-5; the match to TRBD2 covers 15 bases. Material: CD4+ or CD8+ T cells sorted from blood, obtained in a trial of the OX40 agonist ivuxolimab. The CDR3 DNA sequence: TGTGCCAGCAGCCCGGGACTAGCGGGAGGTCGTGAGACCCAGTACTTC. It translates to CASSPGLAGGRETQYF.